This T cell receptor beta chain was sequenced in a study of cytotoxic CD8 clonotypes in ibrutinib-treated CLL. The overall study: Of the patients, 10 to 12 were relapsed/refractory, roughly 15 treatment-naive and around 17 IGHV unmutated.

As regards this clone: Its target is unknown.

V shed 2 bases and J 6 bases; nucleotides not matched to a gene: 5. Germline-derived CDR1 and CDR2 are SGHKS and YYEKEE (reference sequence). The CDR3 covers 13 residues. Some clones are missing from TCRdb's copy, which holds only in-frame ones; the method was immunoSEQ multiplex PCR. The sample contains about 50,000 clones, about three fifths of which appear only once. Study-wide points: Sustained-remission patients were sampled at different times than progressing patients were. Patients showed higher baseline clonality than age-matched healthy donors, and it tracked circulating CD8+ T-cell counts.

The receptor's source is a human donor with chronic lymphocytic leukemia. The chain combines TRBV5-5 with TRBJ2-7; 7 bases are shared with TRBD1. Sequencing used PBMCs, obtained after 24 months of ibrutinib treatment. CDR3 DNA: TGTGCCAGCAGCTTCCTGAGGGGGCGCGAGCAGTACTTC. It codes for CASSFLRGREQYF.